This T cell receptor beta chain originates from a study of T cell responses to AZD1222 COVID-19 vaccine. Study observations and caveats: Repertoires were collected only later (after the peak T cell response had occurred). Spike was spanned by vaccine-associated CD4 TCRs, which were dominant at 160-218 and 743-854.

The assay was immunoSEQ multiplex PCR, and TCRdb's table has in-frame clones only and misses some. The repertoire holds some 150,000 clones, with under 95% as singletons. This CDR3 region has 14 residues. V was shortened by 3 bases and J by 0 bases, with 7 bases between the two germline ends. Germline V gene lookup returns CDR1 SGHNT and CDR2 YYREEE (reference sequence). In regard to this clone: Its specificity is unknown.

The sample was peripheral blood, taken on day 0 of AZD1222 vaccination. The source is an adult in good health. The chain carries TRBV5-4 and TRBJ1-3, with D perhaps TRBD1 (5 bases). The CDR3 loop reads CASSWGGSGNTIYF. CDR3 sequence (DNA): TGTGCCAGCAGCTGGGGCGGCTCTGGAAACACCATATATTTT.